This T cell receptor beta chain emerged from a study of T cells in Graves' hyperthyroidism and ophthalmopathy. Diagnoses were established using clinical symptoms, serum thyroxine and TRAb, thyroid ultrasound and orbital computed tomography. Researchers took RNA transcripts and amplified the TCR beta CDR3 regions from them. Initially, a first-round RT-PCR of the TCR CDR3 employed the HTBI primer set. TCRdb re-called the multiplex PCR reads through MiXCR, storing one row per CDR3 protein. The sample has about 300,000 distinct CDR3 sequences; roughly 19% are singletons. General observations from the study: Ophthalmopathy, as predicted by the model, came a median roughly 6.5 months after the prediction. In blood, most of the thyroid clonotypes expanded above 0.001 were also present. Ophthalmopathy and stable hyperthyroidism were told apart by a 13 V-J model.

This clonotype was seen ten or more times. Its antigen is undetermined. This receptor was taken from a man aged 45 to 65 with Graves' ophthalmopathy. Sample: blood.

The CDR3 coding sequence is TGTGCCGGGCAAAGCGGGAGGCCCGGCGATGAGCAGTTCTTC. Its translation is CAGQSGRPGDEQFF. The chain links TRBV11-1 to TRBJ2-1, with 9 nucleotides matching TRBD2. CDR1 and CDR2 from the germline V gene are SGHAT and FQDESV (reference sequence). J lost 8 bases, V lost 11 bases, and 13 bases had no gene match. The CDR3 runs 14 residues.